The TCR beta chain under discussion was sequenced for a study of blood T cell repertoires in COVID-19. Across the study: T cells, B-cell-depleted T cells, or PBMCs provided the cDNA or gDNA that served as material.

The V gene lost 4 bases and the J gene lost 3 bases, with 15 bases spanning the gap. Germline V CDR1 and CDR2: MNHEY, SMNVEV (reference sequence). This CDR3 region has 15 residues. It was during active infection that Seattle patients were enrolled and then longitudinally followed. Data came from immunoSEQ multiplex PCR; TCRdb stores just in-frame clones and leaves some out. Of approximately 290,000 clones listed, more than 85% are singletons. The sequencing input was peripheral blood. The chain uses TRBV27 and TRBJ2-5, with a weak D call TRBD1 (6 bases). The receptor comes from a woman aged 25 to 39 with COVID-19, enrolled during active disease. The CDR3 spells CASSSPGAGEETQYF. CDR3 nucleotide sequence: TGTGCCAGCAGTTCCCCCGGGGCAGGGGAAGAGACCCAGTACTTC.